The 29 T cell receptor beta chains listed next were all sequenced from one sample in a study of blood T cell repertoires in COVID-19. The assay was immunoSEQ multiplex PCR, and TCRdb's table has in-frame clones only and misses some. Among about 200,000 clones listed, roughly 88% were seen once. The sequenced sample was PBMCs or T cells enriched from blood (not recorded which). The receptors were gathered from a man aged 40-49 years with acute COVID-19.

V usage is TRBV10-1 and J usage is TRBJ2-5; 8 bases fit TRBD2. CDR3 length equals 16 residues. Trimming cost V 4 bases and J 5 bases; bases outside gene matches: 12. Germline-derived CDR1 and CDR2 are WNHNN and SYGVQD (reference sequence). The CDR3 coding sequence is TGCGCCAGCAGTGCAAATAGAGCGGGAGTCGGTGAGACCCAGTACTTC. It codes for CASSANRAGVGETQYF.

This rearrangement joins TRBV4-1 to TRBJ2-7, with 9 bases fitting TRBD2. Looked up from germline, CDR1 is MGHRA and CDR2 is YSYEKL. This CDR3 is built from 15 residues. The trim removed 3 bases at V and 0 bases at J, leaving 3 bases unmatched. The CDR3: CASSHTSGHSYEQYF. The CDR3 DNA reads TGCGCCAGCAGCCATACTAGCGGGCACTCCTACGAGCAGTACTTC.

This clone was seen ten or more times. V gene TRBV9 combines with J gene TRBJ2-5; D is ambiguous. The V end lost 0 bases, the J end lost 1 base, and 4 bases lay between the germline ends. Per the germline V gene, CDR1 is SGDLS and CDR2 is YYNGEE. The length of the CDR3 is 13 residues. CDR3 in DNA: TGTGCCAGCAGCGTAGGAGGCCAAGAGACCCAGTACTTC. This translates into CASSVGGQETQYF. The complete variable domain, with remaining parts taken from reference TRBV9 and TRBJ2-5, reads DSGVTQTPKHLITATGQRVTLRCSPRSGDLSVYWYQQSLDQGLQFLIQYYNGEERAKGNILERFSAQQFPDLHSELNLSSLELGDSALYFCASSVGGQETQYFGPGTRLLVL.

This chain uses TRBV6-2 or TRBV6-3 with TRBJ2-5; 7 bases are a match to TRBD1. The CDR3 has 14 amino acids. Trimming at V came to 5 bases and at J to 0 bases, leaving 3 bases not matched to a gene. Germline V gene sequence: CDR1 MNHEY, CDR2 SVGEGT. CDR3 residues: CASSPTGNQETQYF. CDR3 bases: TGTGCCAGCAGTCCGACAGGGAACCAAGAGACCCAGTACTTC.

Written as DNA, the CDR3 is TGTGCCAGCAGGGGGACAAGCACCAAAAACATTCAGTACTTC. Translation: CASRGTSTKNIQYF. The V call is TRBV2, the J call TRBJ2-4, with a possible D match to TRBD1 (6 bases). V lost 6 bases to trimming and J lost 2 bases, with 11 bases between them. The CDR3 runs 14 residues. Germline assignment: CDR1 SNHLY and CDR2 FYNNEI.

The genes are TRBV3-1 (or the pseudogene TRBV3-2) and TRBJ1-2; 10 bases agree with TRBD1. CDR3 size: 22 residues. Trimming cost V 1 base and J 4 bases; bases outside gene matches: 24. CDR1 is LGHDT and CDR2 is YNNKEL in the germline V gene (reference sequence). CDR3 residues: CASSQGIVKSWDRGSATYGYTF. DNA for the CDR3: TGTGCCAGCAGCCAAGGTATTGTCAAGAGCTGGGACAGGGGATCGGCCACCTATGGCTACACCTTC.

The chain carries TRBV28 and TRBJ2-1; 11 bases are a match to TRBD2. The germline CDR1 and CDR2 sequences are MDHEN and SYDVKM. The CDR3 is made up of 15 amino acids. Trimming took 6 bases from V and 12 from J; bases not matched to a gene: 13. This CDR3 is CASSPVETSGISQFF. The CDR3 bases are TGTGCCAGCAGCCCCGTTGAGACTAGCGGGATCTCGCAGTTCTTC.

V usage is TRBV4-2 and J usage is TRBJ1-6; D gene ambiguous. V gave up 0 bases and J gave up 7 bases, with 10 bases separating them. CDR1 LGHNA and CDR2 YNFKEQ come from the germline V gene. The CDR3 has 15 amino acids. CDR3 amino acids: CASSQDTAFNSPLHF. CDR3 in DNA: TGTGCCAGCAGCCAAGACACTGCGTTCAATTCACCCCTCCACTTT.

This chain uses TRBV4-1 with TRBJ2-7; D perhaps matches TRBD2 (6 bases). This CDR3 region has 15 residues. Germline assignment: CDR1 MGHRA and CDR2 YSYEKL. Trimming removed 1 base from V and 4 bases from J, with 14 bases in between. The CDR3 sequence: CASSQVGRLVYEQYF. For the CDR3, the DNA is TGCGCCAGCAGCCAAGTCGGGAGACTAGTATACGAGCAGTACTTC.

This chain joins TRBV28 and TRBJ1-3, with TRBD1 identical over 7 bases. With 1 base clipped from V and 7 bases from J, the junction kept 7 bases outside the gene matches. The germline V gene has CDR1 MDHEN and CDR2 SYDVKM. The CDR3 sequence is 15 residues long. The DNA of the CDR3 is TGTGCCAGCAGTTTATATGGGACAGAAGGCAACACCATATATTTT. Amino acids: CASSLYGTEGNTIYF.

V and J are TRBV27 and TRBJ1-5; 7 nucleotides line up with TRBD1. The CDR3 has 12 residues. The germline CDR1 and CDR2 sequences are MNHEY and SMNVEV (reference sequence). Losses at the gene ends were 7 bases for V and 6 bases for J; bases not matched to a gene: 3. CDR3 coding DNA: TGTGCCAGCACCACAGGGGTTCAGCCCCAGCATTTT. It yields the protein CASTTGVQPQHF.

This chain uses TRBV21-1 with TRBJ2-7; TRBD1, the table's D call, was not compared with the DNA. TRBV21-1 is a documented pseudogene. The CDR3 extends over 15 amino acids. CDR3 protein: CASSKEAFGRHEQYF. The CDR3 DNA sequence: TGTGCCAGCAGCAAAGAAGCCTTTGGGCGCCACGAGCAGTACTTC.

This chain links TRBV9 with TRBJ2-2; 8 nucleotides agree with TRBD1. This CDR3 has 15 residues. Germline-derived CDR1 and CDR2 are SGDLS and YYNGEE. V lost 5 bases and J lost 1; bases outside the gene matches: 4. The DNA of the CDR3 is TGTGCCAGCAGAAACGGGACAGGGAACACCGGGGAGCTGTTTTTT. As protein: CASRNGTGNTGELFF. Variable domain in full (rest from reference TRBV9 and TRBJ2-2): DSGVTQTPKHLITATGQRVTLRCSPRSGDLSVYWYQQSLDQGLQFLIQYYNGEERAKGNILERFSAQQFPDLHSELNLSSLELGDSALYFCASRNGTGNTGELFFGEGSRLTVL.

The V call is TRBV9, the J call TRBJ1-6, with a weak D call TRBD1 (6 bases). Deletions cut 7 bases from V and 8 bases from J, with 19 bases between. Per the germline V gene, CDR1 is SGDLS and CDR2 is YYNGEE. CDR3 length: 15 amino acids. The CDR3 nucleotides read TGTGCCAGCGCCCGGGGGGCGTCGGCGGATTCACCCCTCCACTTT. Residues: CASARGASADSPLHF.

The rearrangement uses TRBV28 and TRBJ1-2; no clear D. In germline, CDR1 is MDHEN, CDR2 SYDVKM. V gave up 10 bases and J gave up 7 bases, with 13 bases separating them. This CDR3 is 11 amino acids long. The DNA of the CDR3 is TGTGCCATCTCTGAGGAGAGTGGCTACACCTTC. Its protein is CAISEESGYTF.

The chain is built from TRBV6-6 and TRBJ2-3; 8 nucleotides align to TRBD2. CDR3 length equals 16 residues. J lost 4 bases, V lost 4 bases, and 10 bases had no gene match. Germline V gene sequence: CDR1 MNHNY, CDR2 SVGAGI (reference sequence). The DNA of the CDR3 is TGTGCCAGCAGTTCGCGACCGGGACTAGGGGCAGATACGCAGTATTTT. Translated, it gives CASSSRPGLGADTQYF.

The chain is built from TRBV11-2 and TRBJ1-6; D gene ambiguous. V was clipped by 1 base and J by 5 bases, with 12 bases between them. This CDR3 is 16 amino acids long. CDR1 is SGHAT, CDR2 FQNNGV, per germline. Here the CDR3 reads CASSLARERDNSPLHF. CDR3 nucleotide sequence: TGTGCCAGCAGCTTAGCGAGGGAGAGGGATAATTCACCCCTCCACTTT.

This clone has only a few counts. The CDR3 region is CASSELGSGSPNEQFF. CDR3 sequence (DNA): TGTGCCAGCAGCGAACTGGGTAGCGGGAGTCCGAATGAGCAGTTCTTC. This sequence joins TRBV5-6 and TRBJ2-1; 9 nucleotides line up with TRBD2. Unmatched junction bases numbered 12, after V lost 4 bases and J lost 7 bases. From germline, CDR1 is SGHDT and CDR2 YYEEEE. The length of the CDR3 is 16 residues.

The chain combines TRBV6-2 or TRBV6-3 with TRBJ2-3; TRBD2 matches at 7 bases. J lost 8 bases, V lost 5 bases, and 10 bases had no gene match. Germline CDR1 is MNHEY and CDR2 is SVGEGT. CDR3 length: 14 amino acids. DNA for the CDR3: TGTGCCAGCAGTCGGTCGGGGGGAAAGGGTACGCAGTATTTT. Amino acids: CASSRSGGKGTQYF.

This rearrangement joins TRBV29-1 to TRBJ1-2; D possibly corresponds to TRBD1 (6 bases). Trimming removed 1 base from V and 2 bases from J, with 11 bases in between. CDR1 and CDR2 (germline): SQVTM, ANQGSEA. The CDR3 has 14 amino acids. The CDR3 DNA is TGCAGCGTTGAAGTACCGGACAGAAACTATGGCTACACCTTC. This sequence encodes CSVEVPDRNYGYTF.

The chain couples TRBV5-1 to TRBJ2-2; 8 bases map to TRBD1. Trimming at V came to 2 bases and at J to 6 bases, leaving 3 bases not matched to a gene. CDR3 length: 14 amino acids. Germline values: CDR1 SGHRS, CDR2 YFSETQ. CDR3 bases: TGCGCCAGCAGCTTCAGGGGGCGGGCCGGGGAGCTGTTTTTT. It specifies CASSFRGRAGELFF.

The V call is TRBV6-5, the J call TRBJ2-5, with D possibly TRBD2 on 5 matching bases. From germline, CDR1 is MNHEY and CDR2 SVGAGI. V was clipped by 5 bases and J by 4 bases, with 17 bases between them. The CDR3 totals 15 residues. CDR3 protein: CASSQPRRARETQYF. The CDR3 DNA is TGTGCCAGCAGTCAACCCCGGCGGGCGCGAGAGACCCAGTACTTC.

The CDR3 sequence: CASSPNWDRGRFPAKNIQYF. The DNA for the CDR3 is TGTGCCAGCAGTCCCAACTGGGACAGGGGGCGCTTCCCCGCCAAAAACATTCAGTACTTC. This chain joins TRBV28 and TRBJ2-4, with 12 bases aligning to TRBD1. This CDR3 is built from 20 residues. With 5 bases clipped from V and 1 base from J, the junction kept 15 bases outside the gene matches. Germline loops: CDR1 MDHEN, CDR2 SYDVKM.

V gene TRBV9 combines with J gene TRBJ2-5, with 14 positions matching TRBD2. The CDR3 loop spans 17 amino acids. The V segment lost 3 bases and the J segment 3 bases; nucleotides outside the gene matches: 7. Germline V CDR1 and CDR2: SGDLS, YYNGEE. CDR3 protein: CASSAGTSGRGEETQYF. CDR3 sequence (DNA): TGTGCCAGCAGCGCGGGGACTAGCGGGAGAGGGGAAGAGACCCAGTACTTC.

The V and J genes are TRBV2 and TRBJ2-1, with 9 bases fitting TRBD2. The V segment lost 7 bases and the J segment 0 bases; nucleotides outside the gene matches: 10. The CDR3 is 17 residues long. CDR1 is SNHLY, CDR2 FYNNEI, per germline. The CDR3 is CASKPIDSGSSYNEQFF. CDR3 in DNA: TGTGCCAGCAAACCGATTGATAGCGGGAGCTCCTACAATGAGCAGTTCTTC. Full variable domain (missing parts from reference TRBV2 and TRBJ2-1): EPEVTQTPSHQVTQMGQEVILRCVPISNHLYFYWYRQILGQKVEFLVSFYNNEISEKSEIFDDQFSVERPDGSNFTLKIRSTKLEDSAMYFCASKPIDSGSSYNEQFFGPGTRLTVL.

The J gene is TRBJ1-1, the V gene TRBV21-1; TRBD1 is taken as the D call from the table, unchecked against the DNA. TRBV21-1 is given as a pseudogene. This CDR3 contains 19 residues. In DNA form, the CDR3 reads TGTGCCAGCAGCAAAGCTGAAGGGGACAGAGCCGTTTGGGACACTGAAGCTTTCTTT. This gives the protein CASSKAEGDRAVWDTEAFF.

The J gene is TRBJ1-4, the V gene TRBV2; maybe TRBD1 (6 bases). Germline V lookup: CDR1 SNHLY, CDR2 FYNNEI. V was trimmed by 6 bases and J by 12 bases, leaving 11 bases between them. The CDR3 loop spans 11 amino acids. CDR3 in amino acids: CASRGQIQLFF. In nucleotides, the CDR3 is TGTGCCAGCAGAGGACAGATCCAACTGTTTTTT.

The chain combines TRBV9 with TRBJ2-1, with TRBD2 matching over 11 bases. The germline CDR1 and CDR2 sequences are SGDLS and YYNGEE. The junction had 9 bases not matched to a gene; V was cut back by 0 bases and J by 10 bases. This CDR3 has 16 residues. The CDR3 spells CASSVAVAGGLSEQFF. The CDR3 region has the DNA TGTGCCAGCAGCGTAGCCGTAGCGGGAGGGCTTTCGGAGCAGTTCTTC.

The V call is TRBV28, the J call TRBJ1-4; maybe TRBD1 (5 bases). CDR1 MDHEN and CDR2 SYDVKM come from the germline V gene. Trimming took off 8 bases at V and 7 bases at J, with 8 bases between the two ends. The CDR3 contains 11 residues. Here the CDR3 DNA reads TGTGCCAGCGGAAGGGGTGAAAAACTGTTTTTT. Amino acids: CASGRGEKLFF.